These T cell receptor beta chains were read from a single sample in a study of cytotoxic CD8 clonotypes in ibrutinib-treated CLL. Repertoires were generated with immunoSEQ multiplex PCR, while TCRdb's copy carries only in-frame clones and drops some. The top ten clones hold under 15% of a sample with 150,000 to 250,000 clones, over 55% of them seen once. The sample in question was PBMCs, obtained after 24 months of ibrutinib treatment. Receptors were obtained from a human donor with chronic lymphocytic leukemia. Both conserved end residues are part of each CDR3. D genes are given only for firm matches. Clone size is given for some rows only: seen once, a few or many times, or a class if the clone is expanded.

v_gene	j_gene	d_gene	abundance	CDR3nt	CDR3aa
TRBV30	TRBJ2-7	-	-	TGTGCCTGGAGACAGGGCGAGGTATACGAGCAGTACTTC	CAWRQGEVYEQYF
TRBV27	TRBJ2-5	TRBD2	few	TGTGCCAGCAGTTTTCTAGCGGGGGAAGAGACCCAGTACTTC	CASSFLAGEETQYF
TRBV5-1	TRBJ2-1	TRBD1	-	TGCGCCAGCAGTCGGGGACAGGACAATGAGCAGTTCTTC	CASSRGQDNEQFF
TRBV7-7	TRBJ2-5	-	-	TGTGCCAGCAGCGAGCAGAAAGAGACCCAGTACTTC	CASSEQKETQYF
TRBV7-2	TRBJ1-5	-	-	TGTGCCAGCAGCTTCACTGCGCGTCGCAATCAGCCCCAGCATTTT	CASSFTARRNQPQHF
TRBV27	TRBJ2-7	TRBD2	-	TGTGCCAGCAGTTTAGGGTTGGGACTAGCGTACGAGCAGTACTTC	CASSLGLGLAYEQYF
TRBV10-3	TRBJ2-7	TRBD1	-	TGTGCCATCAGTGAGTCCGCAGGGGGCGATGAGCAGTACTTC	CAISESAGGDEQYF
TRBV5-4	TRBJ2-7	-	-	TGTGCCAGCAGTCAGAACCCGGGCGAGCAGTACTTC	CASSQNPGEQYF
TRBV7-9	TRBJ2-7	-	-	TGTGCCAGCAGCGTAAGGGACGAATCGTACGAGCAGTACTTC	CASSVRDESYEQYF
TRBV29-1	TRBJ1-2	-	-	TGCAGCGCCCCGGGCCGAGCTAACTATGGCTACACCTTC	CSAPGRANYGYTF
TRBV29-1	TRBJ2-1	-	-	TGCAGCTATGAGGGGGGGAGGTTCTACAATGAGCAGTTCTTC	CSYEGGRFYNEQFF
TRBV19	TRBJ2-1	-	-	TGTGCCAGTAGGGCGGAAATTAGCTCCTACAATGAGCAGTTCTTC	CASRAEISSYNEQFF
TRBV4-1	TRBJ1-1	-	few	TGCGCCAGCAGCCAGCTAAGGGTGAACACTGAAGCTTTCTTT	CASSQLRVNTEAFF
TRBV7-2	TRBJ2-7	TRBD1	-	TGTGCCAGCAGCGCGGACAGGGGGCGGACGTACGAGCAGTACTTC	CASSADRGRTYEQYF
TRBV6-6	TRBJ1-2	TRBD1	-	TGTGCCAGCAGTTACTCCGCAGGGGGTTACTATGGCTACACCTTC	CASSYSAGGYYGYTF
TRBV27	TRBJ2-7	TRBD2	-	TGTGCCAGCAGTTTATACCCTCCGGGCGGGAGGGCTAACGAGCAGTACTTC	CASSLYPPGGRANEQYF
TRBV4-1	TRBJ1-5	-	-	TGCGCCAGCAGCCAAGGGGCAGCAGATAGCAATCAGCCCCAGCATTTT	CASSQGAADSNQPQHF
TRBV4-1	TRBJ2-1	TRBD2	-	TGCGCCAGCAGCCATGGACTAGCGGTTATTCCCGAGCAGTTCTTC	CASSHGLAVIPEQFF
TRBV2	TRBJ1-1	-	-	TGTGCCAGCAGTGAATATGGGGGCACTGAAGCTTTCTTT	CASSEYGGTEAFF
TRBV28	TRBJ1-2	TRBD1	few	TGTGCCATACAGGGGGGGAATAACTATGGCTACACCTTC	CAIQGGNNYGYTF
TRBV9	TRBJ2-2	-	few	TGTGCCAGCAGCGTAGCGAATAGCCGTACCGGGGAGCTGTTTTTT	CASSVANSRTGELFF
TRBV11-3	TRBJ2-3	TRBD1	-	TGTGCCAGCAGCGGGACAGGGCCAGATACGCAGTATTTT	CASSGTGPDTQYF
TRBV18	TRBJ1-2	TRBD1	once	TGTGCCAGCTCACCACAACGGGACAGTTCCGGTGGCTACACCTTC	CASSPQRDSSGGYTF
TRBV5-1	TRBJ2-7	TRBD2	-	TGCGCCAGCAGCTCCTGGGGACTAGCGGGAGGAACCTACGAGCAGTACTTC	CASSSWGLAGGTYEQYF
TRBV27	TRBJ2-3	TRBD1	once	TGTGCCAGCAGTAAAGGGACAGCCACAGATACGCAGTATTTT	CASSKGTATDTQYF
TRBV12-5	TRBJ1-1	TRBD1	-	TGTGCTAGTGGTCCTCAGGACAGGCTGAACACTGAAGCTTTCTTT	CASGPQDRLNTEAFF
TRBV2	TRBJ2-7	-	-	TGTGCCAGCAGCCCGGACAGACTGAGCGAGCAGTACTTC	CASSPDRLSEQYF
TRBV27	TRBJ2-1	-	once	TGTGCCAGCAGTCCTGACGGGGATGAGCAGTTCTTC	CASSPDGDEQFF
TRBV7-9	TRBJ1-2	-	-	TGTGCCAGCAGCCCCCAGACAGAGGTCTATGGCTACACCTTC	CASSPQTEVYGYTF
TRBV14	TRBJ1-1	-	-	TGTGCCAGCAGCCCGCTTGAGGGGAACACTGAAGCTTTCTTT	CASSPLEGNTEAFF
TRBV13	TRBJ2-7	-	-	TGTGCCAGCAGTTCCCCGGTGACCCCGGGCGAGCAGTACTTC	CASSSPVTPGEQYF
TRBV9	TRBJ2-5	TRBD1	-	TGTGCCAGCAGCCACGGCGGACAGGCCGGAGAGACCCAGTACTTC	CASSHGGQAGETQYF
TRBV11-3	TRBJ2-1	TRBD2	-	TGTGCCAGCAGCTTTAGGACTAGCGGGTCTTACAATGAGCAGTTCTTC	CASSFRTSGSYNEQFF
TRBV2	TRBJ2-1	TRBD1	-	TGTGCCAGCAGTGAAAATAGGGACAGCTGGTACAATGAGCAGTTCTTC	CASSENRDSWYNEQFF
TRBV28	TRBJ1-6	TRBD1	-	TGTGCCAGCAGTTTAAGGGGGTGGACAGGGCGATTTTATTCACCCCTCCACTTT	CASSLRGWTGRFYSPLHF
TRBV6-5	TRBJ2-7	TRBD2	-	TGTGCAGCAACCGGCCGGGAGGGGGACTCCTACGAGCAGTACTTC	CAATGREGDSYEQYF
TRBV7-7	TRBJ2-7	-	once	TGTGCTAGCAGCTTATTCACCGGTTGGGTCGAGCAGTACTTC	CASSLFTGWVEQYF
TRBV7-9	TRBJ2-7	-	-	TGTGCCAGCAGCTTAGGGGGATCCGACGAGCAGTACTTC	CASSLGGSDEQYF
TRBV27	TRBJ1-2	-	-	TGTGCCAGCAGTTCCCCCGGCTCCGGCTACACCTTC	CASSSPGSGYTF
TRBV5-1	TRBJ2-3	-	-	TGCGCCAGCAGCGGCCGGGATTTAACAGATACGCAGTATTTT	CASSGRDLTDTQYF
TRBV5-6	TRBJ2-1	TRBD2	-	TGTGCCAGCAGCTTGGGTCTAGCGGCTGACAATGAGCAGTTCTTC	CASSLGLAADNEQFF
TRBV25-1	TRBJ2-5	-	few	TGTGCCAGCAGTGGTGACACGTACCAAGAGACCCAGTACTTC	CASSGDTYQETQYF
TRBV11-2	TRBJ1-1	TRBD1	-	TGTGCCAGCAGCTTAGGAAATGACAGGGGGCTCGCTTTCTTT	CASSLGNDRGLAFF
TRBV9	TRBJ2-1	TRBD1	-	TGTGCCAGCAGCGCCCGGGACAGCCGGAACTCCTACAATGAGCAGTTCTTC	CASSARDSRNSYNEQFF
TRBV4-1	TRBJ1-2	-	-	TGCGCCAGCAGCCAGGTCCTGCCCCCCTACTATGGCTACACCTTC	CASSQVLPPYYGYTF
TRBV21-1	TRBJ2-7	-	-	TGTGCCAGCAGCTTCTTAACAGCCAAAAGCCCCTACGAGCAGTACTTC	CASSFLTAKSPYEQYF
TRBV7-2	TRBJ1-2	-	-	TGTGCCAGCAGCTGGCAGGATACCTCTAACTATGGCTACACCTTC	CASSWQDTSNYGYTF
TRBV27	TRBJ2-7	-	-	TGTGCCAGCAGTGTAGGGACATACTACGAGCAGTACTTC	CASSVGTYYEQYF
TRBV5-1	TRBJ1-5	-	-	TGCGCCAGCAGCTTGGATCAGGGTGGCAATCAGCCCCAGCATTTT	CASSLDQGGNQPQHF
TRBV28	TRBJ1-4	TRBD1	-	TGTGCCAGCAGTCCGGGACAGGGGTGGGAAAAACTGTTTTTT	CASSPGQGWEKLFF
TRBV7-2	TRBJ2-1	TRBD2	-	TGTGCCAGCAGCTTAGTTGCGGGACTAGCGGGAGCGAATGAGCAGTTCTTC	CASSLVAGLAGANEQFF
TRBV9	TRBJ2-1	TRBD2	-	TGTGCCAGCAGCCGCCCTAGCGGAAATCTCTGGAATGAGCAGTTCTTC	CASSRPSGNLWNEQFF
TRBV5-1	TRBJ2-7	-	-	TGCGCCAGCAGCAAGACTGACAGTAATAACGAGCAGTACTTC	CASSKTDSNNEQYF
TRBV4-3	TRBJ1-2	TRBD1	-	TGCGCCAGCAGCCAACCAACCGGGGTGGGACAGGGGGCTAAAGGCTACACCTTC	CASSQPTGVGQGAKGYTF
TRBV5-1	TRBJ1-3	-	few	TGCGCCAGCAGCTTGGAAGGGGCGGGGGTAATCCCAGGAAACACCATATATTTT	CASSLEGAGVIPGNTIYF
TRBV2	TRBJ2-7	TRBD2	many	TGTGCCAGCAGTGAAGGGCTAGCGGGAGCCCACGAGCAGTACTTC	CASSEGLAGAHEQYF
TRBV7-8	TRBJ2-7	-	once	TGTGCCAGCAGCTTAGGAGCTACCTCCTACGAGCAGTACTTC	CASSLGATSYEQYF
TRBV9	TRBJ2-3	TRBD2	-	TGTGCCAGCAGCGCTAGCGGGAGTGTCGCAGATACGCAGTATTTT	CASSASGSVADTQYF
TRBV15	TRBJ2-1	TRBD2	few	TGTGCCACCAGCACCGGACTAGCGAGGTATGAGCAGTTCTTC	CATSTGLARYEQFF
TRBV11-2	TRBJ2-7	-	few	TGTGCCAGCAGAAGAATCGGAGGGACTCCCTACGAGCAGTACTTC	CASRRIGGTPYEQYF